These 19 T cell receptor beta chains originate from one sample sequenced in a study of cytomegalovirus exposure and HLA in healthy donors. The repertoire was sequenced with immunoSEQ multiplex PCR; TCRdb's copy has only in-frame clones and lacks some. The repertoire holds about 260,000 clones, with 90% as singletons. The sequenced sample consisted of PBMCs. The receptors come from a woman in her twenties or thirties in good health and CMV-seronegative.

The chain employs TRBV2 and TRBJ2-2; 11 bases are a match to TRBD1. Germline V gene sequence: CDR1 SNHLY, CDR2 FYNNEI. V gave up 4 bases and J gave up 6 bases; unmatched junction bases: 4. This CDR3 has 15 amino acids. The CDR3 is CASSGRGQGAGELFF. CDR3 DNA: TGTGCCAGCAGTGGCCGGGGACAGGGGGCCGGGGAGCTGTTTTTT.

The chain has TRBV21-1 and TRBJ2-1; the table's TRBD1 call for D was not verified on the DNA. TRBV21-1 corresponds to a pseudogene. The CDR3 loop spans 14 amino acids. CDR3 protein: CASQQGERDNEQFF. The CDR3 nucleotides are TGTGCCAGCCAACAGGGGGAGCGGGACAATGAGCAGTTCTTC.

The V and J genes are TRBV4-3 and TRBJ2-3; D is possibly TRBD2 (5 bases). Germline loops: CDR1 LGHNA, CDR2 YSLEER. V was clipped by 2 bases and J by 0 bases, with 9 bases between them. The CDR3 extends over 15 amino acids. CDR3 residues: CASSQYAGSTDTQYF. For the CDR3, the DNA is TGCGCCAGCAGCCAATATGCGGGTAGCACAGATACGCAGTATTTT.

This sequence joins TRBV6-6 and TRBJ2-5, with 8 bases lining up with TRBD1. Unmatched junction bases numbered 6, after V lost 7 bases and J lost 5 bases. The germline V gene encodes CDR1 MNHNY and CDR2 SVGAGI (reference sequence). This CDR3 has 13 residues. The DNA for the CDR3 is TGTGCCAGCACAGGGGGCGCAGGGGAGACCCAGTACTTC. This translates into CASTGGAGETQYF.

CDR3 in amino acids: CASSEDHRQSEQYF. The CDR3 bases are TGTGCCAGCAGTGAAGATCATCGACAGTCCGAGCAGTACTTC. The chain combines TRBV6-1 with TRBJ2-7; tentative D call: TRBD1 (5 bases). Germline V gene sequence: CDR1 MNHNS, CDR2 SASEGT. Deletions cut 1 base from V and 6 bases from J, with 13 bases between. The CDR3 extends over 14 amino acids.

The chain links TRBV19 to TRBJ2-3; D gene uncertain. There are 13 residues in the CDR3. From germline, CDR1 is LNHDA and CDR2 SQIVND (reference sequence). Between the trimmed V and J ends, which lost 5 bases and 2 bases, there was a span of 8 bases. For the CDR3, the DNA is TGTGCCAGTAGTCGGCAGGTCACAGATACGCAGTATTTT. It encodes CASSRQVTDTQYF.

The sample holds one count of this clone. J is TRBJ2-6 and V is TRBV9, with 7 bases that match TRBD1. The germline gives CDR1 SGDLS, CDR2 YYNGEE. This CDR3 is 17 amino acids long. J lost 0 bases, V lost 6 bases, and 9 bases had no gene match. In DNA, the CDR3 is TGTGCCAGCAACACAGGGGCCCCTATCTCTGGGGCCAACGTCCTGACTTTC. Protein sequence: CASNTGAPISGANVLTF.

The rearrangement uses TRBV7-9 and TRBJ2-5; TRBD2 matches 12 bases. Trimming at V came to 2 bases and at J to 5 bases, leaving 9 bases not matched to a gene. Germline V lookup: CDR1 SEHNR, CDR2 FQNEAQ (reference sequence). This CDR3 is built from 17 residues. This CDR3 reads CASSLRSSGRASETQYF. As DNA, the CDR3 is TGTGCCAGCAGCTTAAGATCTAGCGGGAGGGCCTCGGAGACCCAGTACTTC.

The genes are TRBV4-1 and TRBJ2-1, with 11 bases matching TRBD2. V was clipped by 0 bases and J by 4 bases; unmatched bases: 2. This CDR3 is built from 16 residues. The germline V gene has CDR1 MGHRA and CDR2 YSYEKL. Here the CDR3 reads CASSQETSGIYNEQFF. CDR3 coding DNA: TGCGCCAGCAGCCAAGAGACTAGCGGGATATACAATGAGCAGTTCTTC.

The J gene is TRBJ2-3, the V gene TRBV9, with a tentative D call TRBD2 (6 bases). Deletions cut 3 bases from V and 0 bases from J, with 17 bases between. The germline V gene encodes CDR1 SGDLS and CDR2 YYNGEE. The CDR3 is 17 residues long. The CDR3 protein is CASSAFSSGTSTDTQYF. In DNA, the CDR3 is TGTGCCAGCAGCGCGTTCTCTTCGGGGACTAGCACAGATACGCAGTATTTT. Variable domain in full (rest from reference TRBV9 and TRBJ2-3): DSGVTQTPKHLITATGQRVTLRCSPRSGDLSVYWYQQSLDQGLQFLIQYYNGEERAKGNILERFSAQQFPDLHSELNLSSLELGDSALYFCASSAFSSGTSTDTQYFGPGTRLTVL.

This rearrangement joins TRBV10-3 to TRBJ1-3; no clear D. V was shortened by 5 bases and J by 0 bases, with 11 bases between the two germline ends. The CDR3 has 15 residues. CDR1 is ENHRY and CDR2 is SYGVKD in the germline V gene. The CDR3 spells CAISRSGSSGNTIYF. The CDR3 coding sequence is TGTGCCATCAGTAGGTCAGGAAGCTCTGGAAACACCATATATTTT.

To note about this clone: Distinct nucleotide sequences in the sample also encode this CDR3. The J gene is TRBJ2-1, the V gene TRBV7-3; tentative D call: TRBD1 (5 bases). CDR1 is SGHTA, CDR2 FQGTGA, per germline. V shed 1 base and J shed 1 base, with 8 bases lying between them. The CDR3 covers 15 residues. The CDR3 region is CASSLRGQSYNEQFF. CDR3 in DNA: TGTGCCAGCAGCTTAAGAGGACAATCCTACAATGAGCAGTTCTTC.

V usage is TRBV2 and J usage is TRBJ2-7; D not certain. This CDR3 spans 11 amino acids. Germline assignment: CDR1 SNHLY and CDR2 FYNNEI. The V end lost 6 bases, the J end lost 0 bases, and 3 bases lay between the germline ends. CDR3 loop: CASRISYEQYF. CDR3 nucleotide sequence: TGTGCCAGCAGAATCTCCTACGAGCAGTACTTC. Based on the CDR3 plus reference TRBV2 and TRBJ2-7, the full variable domain is EPEVTQTPSHQVTQMGQEVILRCVPISNHLYFYWYRQILGQKVEFLVSFYNNEISEKSEIFDDQFSVERPDGSNFTLKIRSTKLEDSAMYFCASRISYEQYFGPGTRLTVT.

This rearrangement joins TRBV10-3 to TRBJ1-2; TRBD1 matches 8 bases. Germline V CDR1 and CDR2: ENHRY, SYGVKD. The ends lost 10 bases at V and 7 bases at J; junction bases unmatched: 11. There are 13 residues in the CDR3. This chain's CDR3 is CATQTGTGGGYTF. The CDR3, as DNA: TGTGCCACCCAGACCGGGACAGGTGGTGGCTACACCTTC.

The V call is TRBV7-7, the J call TRBJ2-1; TRBD1 agrees at 9 bases. Germline V CDR1 and CDR2: SSHAT, FNYEAQ (reference sequence). This CDR3 comprises 15 residues. V was clipped by 5 bases and J by 4 bases; unmatched bases: 6. The CDR3 nucleotides are TGTGCCAGCAGCCTCGGACAGGGGATATACAATGAGCAGTTCTTC. As protein: CASSLGQGIYNEQFF.

This chain uses TRBV7-9 with TRBJ2-7; D is perhaps TRBD1 or TRBD2 (6 bases each). CDR3 length: 14 residues. V lost 5 bases to trimming and J lost 7 bases, with 18 bases between them. The germline V gene encodes CDR1 SEHNR and CDR2 FQNEAQ (reference sequence). The CDR3 DNA follows: TGTGCCAGCAGCCCCCCCTCGGGGGCGAGGGAGCAGTACTTC. As protein: CASSPPSGAREQYF.

The chain links TRBV7-2 to TRBJ2-3; 11 positions match TRBD2. Unmatched junction bases numbered 6, after V lost 1 base and J lost 6 bases. The V gene's germline CDR1 is SGHTA and CDR2 FQGNSA. This CDR3 region has 16 residues. Here the CDR3 DNA reads TGTGCCAGCAGCTTAGGTAGCGGGAGGGCCTATGATACGCAGTATTTT. Translated: CASSLGSGRAYDTQYF.

The gene calls are TRBV5-1 and TRBJ2-1; D gene unclear. Trimming cost V 2 bases and J 0 bases, with 15 bases left between them. In germline, CDR1 is SGHRS, CDR2 YFSETQ. CDR3 length: 17 residues. The CDR3 DNA is TGCGCCAGCAGCTTAGTAACAAGGCACGACTCCTACAATGAGCAGTTCTTC. Translation gives CASSLVTRHDSYNEQFF.

This clone was recorded only once. The chain employs TRBV7-8 and TRBJ2-1; the match to TRBD2 covers 9 bases. V lost 5 bases to trimming and J lost 8 bases; unmatched junction nucleotides: 13. CDR3 length: 16 residues. Germline values: CDR1 SGHVS, CDR2 FQNEAQ. CDR3 protein: CASSPTGTSLFDEQFF. The CDR3 DNA reads as TGTGCCAGCAGCCCGACCGGGACTAGCTTATTCGATGAGCAGTTCTTC.